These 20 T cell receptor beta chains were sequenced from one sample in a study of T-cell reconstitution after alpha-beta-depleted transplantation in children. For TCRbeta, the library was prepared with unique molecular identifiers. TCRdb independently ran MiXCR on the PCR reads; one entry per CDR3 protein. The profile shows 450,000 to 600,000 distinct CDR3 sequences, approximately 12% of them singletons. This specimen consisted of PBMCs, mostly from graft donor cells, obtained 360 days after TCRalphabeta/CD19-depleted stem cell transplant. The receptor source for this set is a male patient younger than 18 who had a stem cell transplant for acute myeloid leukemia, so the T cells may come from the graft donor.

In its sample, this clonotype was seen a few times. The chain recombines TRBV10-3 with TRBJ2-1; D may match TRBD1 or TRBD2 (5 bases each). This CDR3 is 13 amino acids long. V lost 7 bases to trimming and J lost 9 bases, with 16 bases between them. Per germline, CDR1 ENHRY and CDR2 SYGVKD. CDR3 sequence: CAITGTSLGEQFF. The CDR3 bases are TGTGCCATCACCGGGACCTCCTTAGGTGAGCAGTTCTTC.

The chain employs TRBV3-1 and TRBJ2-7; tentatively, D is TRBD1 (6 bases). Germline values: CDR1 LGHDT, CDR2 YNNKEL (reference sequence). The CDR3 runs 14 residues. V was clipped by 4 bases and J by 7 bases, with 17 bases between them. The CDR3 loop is CASSRDRWGREQYF. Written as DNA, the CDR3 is TGTGCCAGCAGCCGTGACAGGTGGGGTAGGGAGCAGTACTTC.

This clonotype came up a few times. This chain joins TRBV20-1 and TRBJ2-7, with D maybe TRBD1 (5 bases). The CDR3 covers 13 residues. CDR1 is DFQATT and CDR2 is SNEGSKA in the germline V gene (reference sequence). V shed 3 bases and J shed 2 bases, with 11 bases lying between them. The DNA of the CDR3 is TGCAGTGCTAGGACAGTGATACCCTACGAGCAGTACTTC. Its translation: CSARTVIPYEQYF.

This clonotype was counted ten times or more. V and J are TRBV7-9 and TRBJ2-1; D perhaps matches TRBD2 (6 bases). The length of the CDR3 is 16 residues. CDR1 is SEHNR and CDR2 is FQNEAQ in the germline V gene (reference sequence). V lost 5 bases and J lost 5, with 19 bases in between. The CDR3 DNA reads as TGTGCCAGCAGCCCCCCAACTCCGGGAGCGGACAATGAGCAGTTCTTC. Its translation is CASSPPTPGADNEQFF. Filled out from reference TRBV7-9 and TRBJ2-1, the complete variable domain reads DTGVSQNPRHKITKRGQNVTFRCDPISEHNRLYWYRQTLGQGPEFLTYFQNEAQLEKSRLLSDRFSAERPKGSFSTLEIQRTEQGDSAMYLCASSPPTPGADNEQFFGPGTRLTVL.

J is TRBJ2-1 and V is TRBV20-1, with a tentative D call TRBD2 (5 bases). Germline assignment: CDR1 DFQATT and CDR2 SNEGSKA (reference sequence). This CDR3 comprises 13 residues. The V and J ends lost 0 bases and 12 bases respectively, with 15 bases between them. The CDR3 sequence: CSARDLRSGWQFF. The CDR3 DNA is TGCAGTGCTAGAGATCTGCGTTCGGGGTGGCAGTTCTTC.

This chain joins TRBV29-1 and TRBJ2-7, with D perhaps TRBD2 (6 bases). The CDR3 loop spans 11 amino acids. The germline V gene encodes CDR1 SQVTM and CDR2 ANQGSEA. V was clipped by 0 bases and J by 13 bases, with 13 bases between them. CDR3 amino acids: CSVEEWRGKYF. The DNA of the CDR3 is TGCAGCGTTGAAGAGTGGAGGGGAAAATACTTC.

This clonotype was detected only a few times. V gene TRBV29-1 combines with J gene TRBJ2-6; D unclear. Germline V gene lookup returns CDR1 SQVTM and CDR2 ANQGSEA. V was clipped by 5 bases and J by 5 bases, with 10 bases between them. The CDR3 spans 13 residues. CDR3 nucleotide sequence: TGCAGCGTTATGCCCCTCTGGGCCAACGTCCTGACTTTC. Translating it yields CSVMPLWANVLTF.

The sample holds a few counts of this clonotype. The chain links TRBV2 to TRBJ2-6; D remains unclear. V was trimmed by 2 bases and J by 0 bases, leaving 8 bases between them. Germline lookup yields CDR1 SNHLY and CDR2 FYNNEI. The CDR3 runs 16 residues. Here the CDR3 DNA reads TGTGCCAGCAGTGAACCATTTAGCTCTGGGGCCAACGTCCTGACTTTC. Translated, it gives CASSEPFSSGANVLTF.

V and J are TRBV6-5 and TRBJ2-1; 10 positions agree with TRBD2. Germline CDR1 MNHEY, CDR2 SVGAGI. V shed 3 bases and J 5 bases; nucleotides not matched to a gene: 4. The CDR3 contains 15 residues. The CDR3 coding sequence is TGTGCCAGCAGTTATACCGGGACTAGCGACAATGAGCAGTTCTTC. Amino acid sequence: CASSYTGTSDNEQFF.

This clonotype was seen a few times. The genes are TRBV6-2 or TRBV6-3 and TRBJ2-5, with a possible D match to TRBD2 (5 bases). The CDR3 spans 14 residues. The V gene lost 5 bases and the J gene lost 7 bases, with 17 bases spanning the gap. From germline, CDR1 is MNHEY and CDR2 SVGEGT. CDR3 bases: TGTGCCAGCAGTAGCGGCAGCTCTTCTGGGACCCAGTACTTC. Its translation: CASSSGSSSGTQYF.

This CDR3 is CASSLPSGSLDNEQFF. CDR3 in DNA: TGTGCCAGCAGCCTCCCTAGCGGGAGTCTCGACAATGAGCAGTTCTTC. This chain links TRBV12-3 or TRBV12-4 with TRBJ2-1; 10 bases are shared with TRBD2. The CDR3 totals 16 residues. The V gene end was trimmed by 6 bases and the J gene end by 5 bases; junction bases not matched to a gene: 10.

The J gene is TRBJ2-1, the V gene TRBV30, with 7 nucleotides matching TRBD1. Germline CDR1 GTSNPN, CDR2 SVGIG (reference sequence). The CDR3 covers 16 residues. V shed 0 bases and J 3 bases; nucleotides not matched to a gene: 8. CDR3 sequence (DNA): TGTGCCTGGAGTGTACCCACGGCAGGGGGCTACAATGAGCAGTTCTTC. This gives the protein CAWSVPTAGGYNEQFF.

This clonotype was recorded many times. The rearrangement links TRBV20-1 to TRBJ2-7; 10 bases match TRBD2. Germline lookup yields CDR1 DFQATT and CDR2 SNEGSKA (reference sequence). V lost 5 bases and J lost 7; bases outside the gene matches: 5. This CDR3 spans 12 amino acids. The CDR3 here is CSARLAGNEQYF. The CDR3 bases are TGCAGTGCTCGACTAGCGGGTAATGAGCAGTACTTC.

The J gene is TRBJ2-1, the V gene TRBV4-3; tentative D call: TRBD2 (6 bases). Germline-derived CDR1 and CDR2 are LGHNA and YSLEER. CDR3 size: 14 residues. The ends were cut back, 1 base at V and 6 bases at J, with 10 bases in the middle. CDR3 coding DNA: TGCGCCAGCAGCCAAGTATCGGGGGTCAATGAGCAGTTCTTC. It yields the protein CASSQVSGVNEQFF.

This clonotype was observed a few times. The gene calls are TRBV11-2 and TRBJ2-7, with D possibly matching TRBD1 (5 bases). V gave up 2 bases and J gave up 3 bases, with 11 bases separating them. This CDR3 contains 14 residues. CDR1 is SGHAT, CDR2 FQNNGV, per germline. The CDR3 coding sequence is TGTGCCAGCAGCTTATCCGCAGGGATCTACGAGCAGTACTTC. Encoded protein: CASSLSAGIYEQYF. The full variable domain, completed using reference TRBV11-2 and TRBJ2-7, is EAGVAQSPRYKIIEKRQSVAFWCNPISGHATLYWYQQILGQGPKLLIQFQNNGVVDDSQLPKDRFSAERLKGVDSTLKIQPAKLEDSAVYLCASSLSAGIYEQYFGPGTRLTVT.

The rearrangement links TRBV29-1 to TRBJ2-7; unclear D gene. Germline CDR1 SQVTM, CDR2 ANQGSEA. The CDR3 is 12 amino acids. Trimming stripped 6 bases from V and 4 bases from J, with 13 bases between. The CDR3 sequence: CSVRTEMYEQYF. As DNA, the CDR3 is TGCAGCGTCAGGACGGAGATGTACGAGCAGTACTTC.

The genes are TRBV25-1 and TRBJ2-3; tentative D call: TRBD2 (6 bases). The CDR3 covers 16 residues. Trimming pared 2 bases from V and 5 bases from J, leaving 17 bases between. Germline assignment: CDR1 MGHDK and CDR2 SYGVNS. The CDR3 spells CASSEARRRGGDTQYF. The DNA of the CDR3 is TGTGCCAGCAGTGAAGCTCGGCGGAGGGGCGGAGATACGCAGTATTTT.

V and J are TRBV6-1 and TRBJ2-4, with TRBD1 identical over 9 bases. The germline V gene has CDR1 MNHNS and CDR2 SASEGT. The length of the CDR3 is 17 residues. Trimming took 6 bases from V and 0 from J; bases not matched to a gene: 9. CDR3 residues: CASRAGTGRIAKNIQYF. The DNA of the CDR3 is TGTGCCAGCAGGGCCGGGACAGGGAGGATAGCCAAAAACATTCAGTACTTC.

As DNA, the CDR3 is TGTGCCAGCAGCCAAGATCCGAGCGGGGGGCCTTATGAGCAGTTCTTC. This sequence encodes CASSQDPSGGPYEQFF. The gene calls are TRBV3-1 and TRBJ2-1, with 9 bases that match TRBD2. There are 16 residues in the CDR3. V shed 0 bases, J shed 8 bases, and the junction held 8 bases outside the gene matches. The V gene's germline CDR1 is LGHDT and CDR2 YNNKEL (reference sequence).

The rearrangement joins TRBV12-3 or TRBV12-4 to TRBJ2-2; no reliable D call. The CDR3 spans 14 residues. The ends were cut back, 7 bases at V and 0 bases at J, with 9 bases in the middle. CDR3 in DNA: TGTGCCAGCACCCAGAATGCGAACACCGGGGAGCTGTTTTTT. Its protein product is CASTQNANTGELFF.